One and the same sample provided the 3 T cell receptor beta chains below, sequenced in a study of tumor-infiltrating lymphocytes in primary liver carcinoma. Making TCR beta cDNA involved 400 to 600 ng total RNA and a constant-region primer. Libraries covering TCR beta were generated through three nested multiplex PCR rounds (using a slightly modified ARM-PCR). In the first two PCR rounds, TRBV1-TRBV30 forward primers were paired with a C-beta reverse primer, and each round lasted 10 cycles. TCRdb redid the calling of the multiplex PCR reads with MiXCR, one entry per CDR3 protein. The data show around 99,000 distinct CDR3 sequences, less than 70% seen once. Scientists recovered RNA and DNA together from around 20-30 mg of unsorted bulk tissue. The specimen was tumor-adjacent normal liver tissue. All receptors derive from a man aged 35-49 years with primary liver carcinoma and hepatitis B virus infection.

Regarding this clonotype: One base away lies a much larger clone, so this may be a sequencing read error. The chain recombines TRBV10-3 with TRBJ2-2; 7 bases line up with TRBD2. This CDR3 comprises 12 residues. Germline V gives CDR1 ENHRY, CDR2 SYGVKD. The CDR3 spells CAIQSGTGELSF. CDR3 coding DNA: TGTGCCATCCAAAGCGGGACCGGGGAGCTGTCTTTT.

Notes on this clonotype: At one end the junction does not follow the germline gene, possibly because of a read error. The gene calls are TRBV7-8 and TRBJ1-6; the D gene is possibly TRBD1 (6 bases). Germline CDR1 and CDR2: SGHVS and FQNEAQ. This CDR3 has 15 amino acids. The CDR3 here is CASSIQGRGNSRLHF. CDR3 sequence (DNA): TGTGCCAGCAGCATCCAGGGGAGGGGGAATTCACGCCTCCACTTT.

Only a few counts were recorded for this clonotype. Given a much more abundant clone one base away, this may be a read error. The J gene is TRBJ2-1, the V gene TRBV10-3; TRBD1 or TRBD2 may be the D gene (6 bases each). Germline CDR1 is ENHRY and CDR2 is SYGVKD. The CDR3 consists of 16 residues. In DNA form, the CDR3 reads TGTGTCACCGGAGGGTTTACGGGACAAGGGGACAATGAGCAGTTCTTC. Protein: CVTGGFTGQGDNEQFF.